A single sample is the source of the 12 T cell receptor beta chains below, sequenced in a study of technical replicates of blood from several donors. Here immunoSEQ multiplex PCR was the method, and the copy in TCRdb shows in-frame clones only, minus some. In the table there are approximately 81,000 clones, almost 96% of which are singletons. Sequencing was done on a sample of T cells isolated from PBMCs. Source of these receptors: a human donor in good health.

This rearrangement joins TRBV19 to TRBJ1-1, with 8 bases fitting TRBD1. The V segment lost 7 bases and the J segment 11 bases; nucleotides outside the gene matches: 9. This CDR3 region has 12 residues. The germline CDR1 and CDR2 sequences are LNHDA and SQIVND (reference sequence). The CDR3 DNA follows: TGTGCCAGTACTACTGGACAGGGATCGGCTTTCTTT. Its translation: CASTTGQGSAFF.

This clone was found a few times. The gene calls are TRBV4-2 and TRBJ2-7, with 7 bases fitting TRBD2. Losses at the gene ends were 1 base for V and 6 bases for J; bases not matched to a gene: 12. In germline, CDR1 is LGHNA, CDR2 YNFKEQ. This CDR3 has 16 residues. CDR3 region: CASSQVLSRLAAEQYF. DNA of the CDR3: TGTGCCAGCAGCCAAGTTCTGTCTCGGCTAGCGGCCGAGCAGTACTTC.

The J gene is TRBJ2-7, the V gene TRBV4-1; D not certain. Trimming removed 4 bases at V and 1 base at J, with 5 bases between. Per the germline V gene, CDR1 is MGHRA and CDR2 is YSYEKL. The CDR3 has 12 residues. This CDR3 is CASSLPSYEQYF. The CDR3 coding sequence is TGCGCCAGCAGCCTTCCATCCTACGAGCAGTACTTC.

The chain links TRBV2 to TRBJ1-2, with D unclear. Per germline, CDR1 SNHLY and CDR2 FYNNEI. The CDR3 totals 10 residues. Trimming shortened V by 8 bases and J by 3 bases, and 4 bases separated the two germline ends. The CDR3 is CASSDYGYTF. The CDR3 DNA reads as TGTGCCAGCTCAGACTATGGCTACACCTTC.

This clone is a singleton in its sample. This chain links TRBV6-6 with TRBJ1-5, with a tentative D call TRBD1 (5 bases). CDR3 length equals 13 residues. Germline V gene data show CDR1 as MNHNY and CDR2 as SVGAGI (reference sequence). The V end was cut by 10 bases, the J end by 4 bases, with 14 bases between. The CDR3 sequence: CAIWTGVNQPQHF. The CDR3 bases are TGTGCCATATGGACGGGGGTGAATCAGCCCCAGCATTTT.

The rearrangement uses TRBV6-1 and TRBJ2-7; D not certain. The CDR3 totals 11 residues. Trimming pared 1 base from V and 10 bases from J, leaving 8 bases between. From germline, CDR1 is MNHNS and CDR2 SASEGT. The CDR3 is CASSEVTDQYF. The CDR3 nucleotides read TGTGCCAGCAGTGAAGTAACAGATCAGTACTTC.

V usage is TRBV6-5 and J usage is TRBJ1-3; a possible D gene is TRBD1 (5 bases). V was shortened by 7 bases and J by 0 bases, with 10 bases between the two germline ends. CDR1 is MNHEY and CDR2 is SVGAGI in the germline V gene. This CDR3 has 14 amino acids. The CDR3: CASTRAISGNTIYF. The CDR3 DNA sequence: TGTGCCAGCACCAGGGCAATCTCTGGAAACACCATATATTTT.

The chain combines TRBV29-1 with TRBJ2-4; D unclear. This CDR3 comprises 11 residues. Deletions cut 4 bases from V and 8 bases from J, with 9 bases between. Germline V lookup: CDR1 SQVTM, CDR2 ANQGSEA. In DNA form, the CDR3 reads TGCAGCGTTGTTGTCCTAGACATTCAGTACTTC. This sequence encodes CSVVVLDIQYF.

Only one count was recorded for this clone. This rearrangement joins TRBV7-3 to TRBJ1-3; D is undetermined. Germline-derived CDR1 and CDR2 are SGHTA and FQGTGA. V was clipped by 10 bases and J by 4 bases, with 17 bases between them. The CDR3 covers 14 residues. The CDR3 here is CAKIRGQQGNTIYF. In DNA form, the CDR3 reads TGTGCCAAAATCAGAGGGCAACAGGGAAACACCATATATTTT.

This sequence joins TRBV28 and TRBJ2-5, with 8 bases fitting TRBD2. This CDR3 has 13 residues. The J segment lost 0 bases and the V segment lost 8 bases, leaving 2 bases of the junction unmatched. The germline V gene has CDR1 MDHEN and CDR2 SYDVKM. Here the CDR3 DNA reads TGTGCCAGCTCGGGGGGGTACCAAGAGACCCAGTACTTC. As protein: CASSGGYQETQYF.

The chain uses TRBV7-9 and TRBJ1-3; D remains ambiguous. Trimming took 5 bases from V and 0 from J, leaving 5 bases between them. The CDR3 is 13 residues long. CDR1 is SEHNR, CDR2 FQNEAQ, per germline (reference sequence). Here the CDR3 reads CASSEGSGNTIYF. CDR3 DNA: TGTGCCAGCAGCGAGGGCTCTGGAAACACCATATATTTT.

The chain is built from TRBV5-4 and TRBJ2-1; 11 bases align to TRBD2. V lost 4 bases, J lost 0 bases, and 12 bases stayed unmatched. This CDR3 region has 19 residues. Germline V gene data show CDR1 as SGHNT and CDR2 as YYREEE (reference sequence). CDR3 in DNA: TGTGCCAGCAGCCCAACCGGGACTAGCGGACCAAGCTCCTACAATGAGCAGTTCTTC. Its protein is CASSPTGTSGPSSYNEQFF. The full variable domain, its missing parts supplied by reference TRBV5-4 and TRBJ2-1, is ETGVTQSPTHLIKTRGQQVTLRCSSQSGHNTVSWYQQALGQGPQFIFQYYREEENGRGNFPPRFSGLQFPNYSSELNVNALELDDSALYLCASSPTGTSGPSSYNEQFFGPGTRLTVL.